This T cell receptor beta chain was recovered during a study of CD8 T cells in ankylosing spondylitis (dated by TCRdb to about 2017). Describing the broader study: T cell receptor beta repertoires were profiled in healthy donors and ankylosing spondylitis patients so that disease-linked TCR variants could be found. The full study cohort was made up of under 30 ankylosing spondylitis patients and more than 90 healthy donors. Peripheral blood samples were taken, and synovial fluid was additionally collected from ankylosing spondylitis patients. On the study overall, not on this receptor specifically: Blood from ankylosing spondylitis patients appeared to be characterized by a TCR beta motif composed of under 10 highly homologous amino acid variants. The disease-linked clones had a CD8+ phenotype and were found at relatively low frequencies in peripheral blood. Some of the motif variants had been reported before in the synovial fluid and blood of reactive arthritis patients, a finding that suggests common disease-initiation mechanisms. The disease-linked clones were reported as significantly enriched in matched synovial fluid samples from ankylosing spondylitis patients.

The instrument given in TCRdb is Illumina HiSeq 2500. Quantitative 5'-RACE with molecular barcodes was used to prepare TCR beta libraries. As for the authors' bioinformatics: To identify disease-linked TCR variants, a new computational method was used, one built on a probabilistic model of VDJ rearrangement. TCRdb trimmed the raw reads at Q25, called clones with MiXCR and kept productive beta chains. When rows share a CDR3 protein, they turn into one entry using the most common DNA and genes. TCRdb's processing, not the authors', yielded these V and J calls. The sample records about 240,000 distinct CDR3 sequences, about 11% of which are singletons. The ten largest clones take up around 6.5% of the sample. This clonotype was seen ten or more times. Its antigen remains undetermined. No much larger clonotype is one base removed from it; base qualities were not supplied. The germline V gene (reference sequence) specifies DFQATT as CDR1 and SNEGSKA as CDR2. Its CDR3 holds 14 amino acids, cysteine through phenylalanine. Just CDR3 DNA is preserved here, 42 bases in frame from base 1. V trim: 5 bases; J trim: 2 bases; unmatched bases: 5.

This clonotype originated in a male donor with ankylosing spondylitis or in good health (not recorded which). The sequenced sample was blood, either unsorted or a sorted T cell fraction (not recorded which). The rearrangement joined TRBV20-1 to TRBJ2-5; 10 bases in between match TRBD2. In nucleotides, the sequence is TGCAGTGCTGTTATAGCGGGAGGACAAGAGACCCAGTACTTC. Its translation reads: CSAVIAGGQETQYF.